Following are 11 T cell receptor beta chains from one sample sequenced in a study of blood T cell repertoires in COVID-19. TCRdb keeps only in-frame clones here, not all; method: immunoSEQ multiplex PCR. In the table there are about 170,000 clones, roughly 90% of which are singletons. Material: peripheral blood. These receptors were obtained from a man aged 18 to 29 with COVID-19, enrolled during active disease.

This clone was observed a single time. The rearrangement joins TRBV5-4 to TRBJ1-2, with 7 bases lining up with TRBD1. The CDR3 runs to 16 residues. Germline V gene sequence: CDR1 SGHNT, CDR2 YYREEE (reference sequence). The V and J ends lost 3 bases and 2 bases, in that order; junction bases with no gene match: 10. CDR3 DNA sequence: TGTGCCAGCAGCTACTATGGCGGGACAGAAAACTATGGCTACACCTTC. This codes for CASSYYGGTENYGYTF.

The genes are TRBV9 and TRBJ2-5; 8 nucleotides agree with TRBD1. Germline CDR1 SGDLS, CDR2 YYNGEE. This CDR3 region has 15 residues. V was clipped by 4 bases and J by 4 bases; unmatched bases: 9. The CDR3 sequence: CASSPWTGRRETQYF. The CDR3 coding sequence is TGTGCCAGCAGCCCATGGACAGGGAGGCGAGAGACCCAGTACTTC. Variable domain in full (rest from reference TRBV9 and TRBJ2-5): DSGVTQTPKHLITATGQRVTLRCSPRSGDLSVYWYQQSLDQGLQFLIQYYNGEERAKGNILERFSAQQFPDLHSELNLSSLELGDSALYFCASSPWTGRRETQYFGPGTRLLVL.

V and J are TRBV6-5 and TRBJ2-5; 7 bases agree with TRBD1. The germline gives CDR1 MNHEY, CDR2 SVGAGI. This CDR3 region has 11 residues. The V and J ends lost 8 bases and 5 bases, in that order; junction bases with no gene match: 2. The DNA of the CDR3 is TGTGCCAGCGACAGGGCTGAGACCCAGTACTTC. Encoded protein: CASDRAETQYF.

This chain joins TRBV5-1 and TRBJ2-1; D is ambiguous. The CDR3 length is 12 residues. Trimming cost V 2 bases and J 7 bases, with 7 bases left between them. In germline, CDR1 is SGHRS, CDR2 YFSETQ. CDR3 loop: CASSFSMNEQFF. The CDR3 DNA sequence: TGCGCCAGCAGCTTTAGCATGAATGAGCAGTTCTTC.

The chain recombines TRBV28 with TRBJ1-1, with TRBD1 as a possible D gene (6 bases). In germline, CDR1 is MDHEN, CDR2 SYDVKM. CDR3 length: 12 amino acids. Trimming shortened V by 8 bases and J by 7 bases, and 14 bases separated the two germline ends. The CDR3 is CASGTTGFEAFF. CDR3 in DNA: TGTGCCAGCGGGACAACAGGGTTTGAAGCTTTCTTT.

This clone has a handful of counts. The chain is built from TRBV19 and TRBJ2-7; perhaps TRBD2 as D (6 bases). Germline lookup yields CDR1 LNHDA and CDR2 SQIVND (reference sequence). Deletions cut 5 bases from V and 7 bases from J, with 15 bases between. The CDR3 covers 13 residues. The CDR3 region has the DNA TGTGCCAGTAGTCCCCATGGTAGCGGTGAGCAGTACTTC. It specifies CASSPHGSGEQYF.

This chain uses TRBV15 with TRBJ2-7, with TRBD2 as a possible D gene (6 bases). This CDR3 has 15 residues. The germline V gene encodes CDR1 LNHNV and CDR2 YYDKDF (reference sequence). The germline V and J ends were trimmed by 0 bases and 3 bases, with 12 bases remaining between them. CDR3 loop: CATSRDGGLSYEQYF. The DNA for the CDR3 is TGTGCCACCAGCAGAGATGGGGGACTCAGCTACGAGCAGTACTTC.

The chain carries TRBV5-1 and TRBJ2-7, with 8 bases identical to TRBD1. Germline V gene sequence: CDR1 SGHRS, CDR2 YFSETQ. The ends lost 4 bases at V and 0 bases at J; junction bases unmatched: 6. This CDR3 is 15 amino acids long. The CDR3 nucleotides read TGCGCCAGCAGCCAATGGACAGGGAGCTCCTACGAGCAGTACTTC. Protein sequence: CASSQWTGSSYEQYF.

The chain combines TRBV19 with TRBJ1-5; D is ambiguous. V lost 4 bases to trimming and J lost 6 bases, with 16 bases between them. Germline assignment: CDR1 LNHDA and CDR2 SQIVND (reference sequence). The CDR3 length is 15 residues. The CDR3 sequence: CASSSAAAWFQPQHF. CDR3 sequence (DNA): TGTGCCAGTAGTAGCGCCGCGGCGTGGTTTCAGCCCCAGCATTTT.

In its sample, this clone was seen a few times. The genes are TRBV4-3 and TRBJ2-5; D unclear. The CDR3 has 14 amino acids. V dropped 0 bases and J dropped 5 bases, with 10 bases sitting between them. CDR1 and CDR2 (germline): LGHNA, YSLEER. This CDR3 is CASSQDTSRETQYF. CDR3 sequence (DNA): TGCGCCAGCAGCCAAGATACTTCTAGGGAGACCCAGTACTTC.

The rearrangement links TRBV19 to TRBJ2-7; 7 bases align to TRBD1. The germline CDR1 and CDR2 sequences are LNHDA and SQIVND (reference sequence). CDR3 size: 13 residues. The J segment lost 5 bases and the V segment lost 8 bases, leaving 9 bases of the junction unmatched. In DNA form, the CDR3 reads TGTGCCAGTGGAACAGGGGAACGACACGAGCAGTACTTC. Translating it yields CASGTGERHEQYF.